A single sample gave rise to the 17 T cell receptor beta chains below, sequenced in a study of T cell responses to AZD1222 COVID-19 vaccine. Measured with immunoSEQ multiplex PCR; TCRdb has only the in-frame clones, and not every one. The sample carries about 180,000 clones, around 90% recorded once. The sequencing used peripheral blood, collected on day 0 of AZD1222 vaccination. Receptor source: an adult in good health.

The chain couples TRBV28 to TRBJ1-1; D gene uncertain. From germline, CDR1 is MDHEN and CDR2 SYDVKM. V lost 6 bases and J 0 bases, leaving 11 bases between the germline ends. This CDR3 comprises 14 residues. This CDR3 reads CASSRSEVNTEAFF. In DNA form, the CDR3 reads TGTGCCAGCAGCCGGAGTGAGGTGAACACTGAAGCTTTCTTT.

This clone was seen once. The chain employs TRBV19 and TRBJ1-1; D not resolved. CDR1 and CDR2 from the germline V gene are LNHDA and SQIVND (reference sequence). The V end was cut by 0 bases, the J end by 5 bases, with 10 bases between. The CDR3 loop spans 14 amino acids. The CDR3 sequence: CASSIDGRWTEAFF. CDR3 DNA sequence: TGTGCCAGTAGTATAGACGGCCGTTGGACTGAAGCTTTCTTT. The full variable domain, its missing parts supplied by reference TRBV19 and TRBJ1-1, is DGGITQSPKYLFRKEGQNVTLSCEQNLNHDAMYWYRQDPGQGLRLIYYSQIVNDFQKGDIAEGYSVSREKKESFPLTVTSAQKNPTAFYLCASSIDGRWTEAFFGQGTRLTVV.

This chain joins TRBV9 and TRBJ2-7; D is uncertain. The CDR3 is 14 residues long. V lost 0 bases and J 1 base, leaving 8 bases between the germline ends. Germline loops: CDR1 SGDLS, CDR2 YYNGEE. This CDR3 is CASSVGGDSYEQYF. DNA for the CDR3: TGTGCCAGCAGCGTAGGAGGAGATTCCTACGAGCAGTACTTC. Supplemented by reference TRBV9 and TRBJ2-7, the full variable domain reads DSGVTQTPKHLITATGQRVTLRCSPRSGDLSVYWYQQSLDQGLQFLIQYYNGEERAKGNILERFSAQQFPDLHSELNLSSLELGDSALYFCASSVGGDSYEQYFGPGTRLTVT.

The chain recombines TRBV7-2 with TRBJ1-5, with D perhaps matching TRBD1 (5 bases). Trimming left V 3 bases short and J 2 bases short, with 11 bases between. The CDR3 extends over 15 amino acids. Germline V lookup: CDR1 SGHTA, CDR2 FQGNSA. CDR3 DNA: TGTGCCAGCAGCTTGAGGGGCGCGGGCAATCAGCCCCAGCATTTT. Translating gives CASSLRGAGNQPQHF.

V gene TRBV5-1 combines with J gene TRBJ2-2; D not certain. CDR3 length: 13 amino acids. Germline values: CDR1 SGHRS, CDR2 YFSETQ. V was trimmed by 6 bases and J by 7 bases, leaving 13 bases between them. CDR3 in amino acids: CASTGSGGGELFF. CDR3 coding DNA: TGCGCCAGCACGGGTTCAGGCGGCGGGGAGCTGTTTTTT.

This rearrangement joins TRBV27 to TRBJ2-5, with D uncertain. The CDR3 covers 15 residues. V was clipped by 5 bases and J by 1 base, with 14 bases between them. Looked up from germline, CDR1 is MNHEY and CDR2 is SMNVEV (reference sequence). CDR3 bases: TGTGCCAGCAGTGCCACCCCGACATCCCAAGAGACCCAGTACTTC. This gives the protein CASSATPTSQETQYF.

This clone appeared a few times. The chain employs TRBV30 and TRBJ1-5, with D hard to call. Germline CDR1 GTSNPN, CDR2 SVGIG (reference sequence). The CDR3 is made up of 13 amino acids. With 2 bases removed from V and 5 bases from J, the gap between germline ends came to 10 bases. The CDR3 loop reads CAWSTHPDQPQHF. The CDR3 DNA follows: TGTGCCTGGAGTACCCATCCGGATCAGCCCCAGCATTTT.

The rearrangement uses TRBV19 and TRBJ2-4, with a weak D call TRBD1 (6 bases). V was cut by 2 bases and J by 8 bases, with 10 bases left in between. Germline lookup yields CDR1 LNHDA and CDR2 SQIVND (reference sequence). CDR3 length equals 13 residues. CDR3 region: CASSIQGRYIQYF. The CDR3 nucleotides read TGTGCCAGTAGTATACAGGGGCGGTACATTCAGTACTTC.

The V and J genes are TRBV29-1 and TRBJ2-3; D unresolved. CDR3 length: 14 amino acids. The V gene's germline CDR1 is SQVTM and CDR2 ANQGSEA. V lost 4 bases and J lost 2, with 13 bases in between. The CDR3 coding sequence is TGCAGCGTTGCGATAGGGATGAACACAGATACGCAGTATTTT. Its translation is CSVAIGMNTDTQYF.

This chain connects TRBV28 to TRBJ2-7; TRBD2 might be the D (6 bases). CDR3 length: 13 amino acids. Germline loops: CDR1 MDHEN, CDR2 SYDVKM. V dropped 2 bases and J dropped 1 base, with 6 bases sitting between them. The CDR3 here is CASSLAGSYEQYF. The DNA of the CDR3 is TGTGCCAGCAGTTTAGCGGGGTCCTACGAGCAGTACTTC.

A single count supports this clone. The J gene is TRBJ2-5, the V gene TRBV12-3 or TRBV12-4; D is ambiguous. CDR3 size: 11 residues. The V and J ends lost 6 bases and 0 bases respectively, with 2 bases between them. The DNA of the CDR3 is TGTGCCAGCAGATACCAAGAGACCCAGTACTTC. Amino acid sequence: CASRYQETQYF.

This chain connects TRBV29-1 to TRBJ1-1, with D uncertain. Germline V gene data show CDR1 as SQVTM and CDR2 as ANQGSEA. Trimming left V 2 bases short and J 5 bases short, with 6 bases between. There are 11 residues in the CDR3. CDR3 sequence: CSVEHRTEAFF. The CDR3 nucleotides are TGCAGCGTTGAACATAGGACTGAAGCTTTCTTT.

The V gene is TRBV19, the J gene TRBJ2-2; D is unresolved. Per germline, CDR1 LNHDA and CDR2 SQIVND (reference sequence). CDR3 length equals 11 residues. Trimming pared 4 bases from V and 5 bases from J, leaving 2 bases between. CDR3 protein: CASSRTGELFF. DNA for the CDR3: TGTGCCAGTAGTAGAACCGGGGAGCTGTTTTTT.

This clone was counted between two and nine times. This chain joins TRBV3-1 (or the pseudogene TRBV3-2) and TRBJ1-5, with a tentative D call TRBD1 (6 bases). Trimming removed 8 bases at V and 3 bases at J, with 11 bases between. Germline-derived CDR1 and CDR2 are LGHDT and YNNKEL (reference sequence). The CDR3 has 13 residues. The CDR3 region is CASSRQVNQPQHF. The CDR3 nucleotides are TGTGCCAGCTCCAGACAGGTCAATCAGCCCCAGCATTTT.

The chain uses TRBV5-8 and TRBJ2-5; TRBD2 might be the D (6 bases). Germline V gives CDR1 SGHTS, CDR2 YDEGEE. The CDR3 loop spans 16 amino acids. V was trimmed by 0 bases and J by 2 bases, leaving 14 bases between them. CDR3 in DNA: TGTGCCAGCAGCTTGGAACGGGGGAACCTTCAAGAGACCCAGTACTTC. It yields the protein CASSLERGNLQETQYF. Full variable domain (outside the CDR3, taken from reference TRBV5-8 and TRBJ2-5): EAGVTQSPTHLIKTRGQQATLRCSPISGHTSVYWYQQALGLGLQFLLWYDEGEERNRGNFPPRFSGRQFPNYSSELNVNALELEDSALYLCASSLERGNLQETQYFGPGTRLLVL.

The rearrangement joins TRBV4-1 to TRBJ2-3, with 10 nucleotides matching TRBD2. The CDR3 has 16 amino acids. Germline values: CDR1 MGHRA, CDR2 YSYEKL. Trimming removed 2 bases from V and 1 base from J; junction bases left unmatched: 3. For the CDR3, the DNA is TGCGCCAGCAGCCAAAGTCTAGCGGGGGGCACAGATACGCAGTATTTT. Residues: CASSQSLAGGTDTQYF.

The rearrangement links TRBV29-1 to TRBJ1-1, with 7 bases identical to TRBD1. Germline V lookup: CDR1 SQVTM, CDR2 ANQGSEA. The CDR3 is 13 amino acids. J lost 4 bases, V lost 3 bases, and 5 bases had no gene match. The CDR3 bases are TGCAGCGTTGAGGACAGGCGGAGCACTGAAGCTTTCTTT. Translation: CSVEDRRSTEAFF.